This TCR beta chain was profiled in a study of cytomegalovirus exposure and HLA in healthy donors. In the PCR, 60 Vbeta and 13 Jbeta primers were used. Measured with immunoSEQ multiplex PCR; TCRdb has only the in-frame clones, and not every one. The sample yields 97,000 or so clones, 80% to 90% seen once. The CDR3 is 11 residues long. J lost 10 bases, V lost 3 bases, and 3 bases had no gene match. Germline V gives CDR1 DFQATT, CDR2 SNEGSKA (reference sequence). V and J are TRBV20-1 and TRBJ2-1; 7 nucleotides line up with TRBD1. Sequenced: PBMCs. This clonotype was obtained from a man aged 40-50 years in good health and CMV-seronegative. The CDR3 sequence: CSAREDREQFF. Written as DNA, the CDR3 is TGCAGTGCTAGGGAGGACAGGGAGCAGTTCTTC.